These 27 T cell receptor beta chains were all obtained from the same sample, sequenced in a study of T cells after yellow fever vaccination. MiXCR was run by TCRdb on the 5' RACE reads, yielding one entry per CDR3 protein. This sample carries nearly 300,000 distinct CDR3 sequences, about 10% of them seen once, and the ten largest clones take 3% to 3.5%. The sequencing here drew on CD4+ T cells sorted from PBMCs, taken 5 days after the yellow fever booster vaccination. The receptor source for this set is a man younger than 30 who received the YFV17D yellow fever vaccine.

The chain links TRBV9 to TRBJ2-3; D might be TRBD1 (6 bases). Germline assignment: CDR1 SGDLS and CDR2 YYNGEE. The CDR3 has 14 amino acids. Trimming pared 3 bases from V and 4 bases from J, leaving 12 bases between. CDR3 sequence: CASSDDRTADTQYF. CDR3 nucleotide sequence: TGTGCCAGCAGCGATGACAGGACTGCAGATACGCAGTATTTT.

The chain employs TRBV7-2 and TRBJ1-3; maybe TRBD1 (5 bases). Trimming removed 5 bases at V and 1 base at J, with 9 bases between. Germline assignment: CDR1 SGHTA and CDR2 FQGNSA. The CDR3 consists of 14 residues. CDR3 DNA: TGTGCCAGCAGCACCAGGGTTTCTGGAAACACCATATATTTT. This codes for CASSTRVSGNTIYF.

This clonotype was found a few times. Here the CDR3 reads CASSIMGQGGTEAFF. The CDR3 DNA reads as TGTGCCAGTAGTATAATGGGACAGGGGGGCACTGAAGCTTTCTTT. The V and J genes are TRBV19 and TRBJ1-1; TRBD1 matches 11 bases. This CDR3 contains 15 residues. Unmatched junction bases numbered 3, after V lost 2 bases and J lost 4 bases. Germline-derived CDR1 and CDR2 are LNHDA and SQIVND (reference sequence).

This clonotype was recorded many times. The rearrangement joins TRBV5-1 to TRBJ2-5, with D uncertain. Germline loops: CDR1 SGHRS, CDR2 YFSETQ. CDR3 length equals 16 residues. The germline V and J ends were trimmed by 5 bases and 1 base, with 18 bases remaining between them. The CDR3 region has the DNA TGCGCCAGCAGTTATGACCCGCCCCCCTTCCAAGAGACCCAGTACTTC. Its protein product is CASSYDPPPFQETQYF.

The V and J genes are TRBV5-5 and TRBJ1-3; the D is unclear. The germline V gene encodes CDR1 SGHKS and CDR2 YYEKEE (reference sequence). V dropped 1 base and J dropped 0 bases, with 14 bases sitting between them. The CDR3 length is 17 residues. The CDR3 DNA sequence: TGTGCCAGCAGCTTGCGGCTAGGAGGCGGCTCTGGAAACACCATATATTTT. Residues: CASSLRLGGGSGNTIYF.

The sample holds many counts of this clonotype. The CDR3 DNA reads TGTGCCAGCAGGGATGACAGGGGCGAGCAGTACTTC. This translates into CASRDDRGEQYF. The J gene is TRBJ2-7, the V gene TRBV12-3 or TRBV12-4, with 8 bases aligning to TRBD1. V lost 6 bases and J lost 6; bases outside the gene matches: 4. The length of the CDR3 is 12 residues.

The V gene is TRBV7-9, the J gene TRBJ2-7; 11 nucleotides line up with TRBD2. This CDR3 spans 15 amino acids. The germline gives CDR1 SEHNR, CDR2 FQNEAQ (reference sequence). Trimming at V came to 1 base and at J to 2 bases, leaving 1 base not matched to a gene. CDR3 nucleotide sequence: TGTGCCAGCAGCTTAGGACTAGCGGGGACCTACGAGCAGTACGTC. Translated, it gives CASSLGLAGTYEQYV.

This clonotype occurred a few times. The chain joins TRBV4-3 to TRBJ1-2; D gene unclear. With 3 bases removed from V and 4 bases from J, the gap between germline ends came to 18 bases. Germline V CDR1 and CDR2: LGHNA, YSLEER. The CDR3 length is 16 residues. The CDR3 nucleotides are TGCGCCAGCAGCCACCACGCCATCAGTAGAACCTATGGCTACACCTTC. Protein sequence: CASSHHAISRTYGYTF.

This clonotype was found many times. The CDR3 here is CSARITPRTDTQYF. The CDR3 DNA sequence: TGCAGTGCTAGGATAACGCCGAGGACAGATACGCAGTATTTT. The V call is TRBV20-1, the J call TRBJ2-3, with D unresolved. Per the germline V gene, CDR1 is DFQATT and CDR2 is SNEGSKA (reference sequence). The CDR3 loop spans 14 amino acids. V shed 3 bases and J shed 3 bases, with 13 bases lying between them.

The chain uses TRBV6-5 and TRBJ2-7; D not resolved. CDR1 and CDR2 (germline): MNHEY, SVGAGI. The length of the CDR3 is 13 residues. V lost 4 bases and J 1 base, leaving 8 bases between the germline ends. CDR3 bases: TGTGCCAGCAGTTCGCCGCGATCCTACGAGCAGTACTTC. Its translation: CASSSPRSYEQYF.

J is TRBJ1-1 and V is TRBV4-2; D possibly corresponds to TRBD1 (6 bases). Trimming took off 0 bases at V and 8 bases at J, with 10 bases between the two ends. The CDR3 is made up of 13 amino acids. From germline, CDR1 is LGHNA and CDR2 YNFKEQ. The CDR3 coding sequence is TGTGCCAGCAGCCAAGACGGGCAGGGGGAAGCTTTCTTT. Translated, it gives CASSQDGQGEAFF.

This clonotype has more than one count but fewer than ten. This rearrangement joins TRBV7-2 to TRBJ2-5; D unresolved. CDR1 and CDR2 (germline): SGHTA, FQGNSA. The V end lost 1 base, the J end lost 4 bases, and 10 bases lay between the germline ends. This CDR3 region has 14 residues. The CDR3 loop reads CASSLGGATETQYF. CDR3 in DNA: TGTGCCAGCAGCTTAGGGGGTGCCACAGAGACCCAGTACTTC.

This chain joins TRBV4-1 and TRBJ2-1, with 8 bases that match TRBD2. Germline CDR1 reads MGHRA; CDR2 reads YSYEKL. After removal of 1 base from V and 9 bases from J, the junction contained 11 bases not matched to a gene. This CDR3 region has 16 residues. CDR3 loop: CASSQANTGGRGEQFF. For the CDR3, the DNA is TGCGCCAGCAGCCAAGCTAATACGGGGGGGCGGGGTGAGCAGTTCTTC.

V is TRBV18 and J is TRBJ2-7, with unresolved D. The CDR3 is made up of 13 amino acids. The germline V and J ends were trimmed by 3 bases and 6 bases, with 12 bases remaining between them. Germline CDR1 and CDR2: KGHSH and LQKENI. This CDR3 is CASSPRDKGEQYV. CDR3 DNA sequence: TGTGCCAGCTCACCCCGAGACAAGGGCGAGCAGTACGTC.

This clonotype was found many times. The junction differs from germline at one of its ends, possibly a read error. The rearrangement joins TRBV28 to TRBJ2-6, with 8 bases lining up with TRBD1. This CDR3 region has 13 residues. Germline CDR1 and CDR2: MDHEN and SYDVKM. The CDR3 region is CASSPTGVNVLTF. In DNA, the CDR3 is TGTGCCAGCAGCCCGACAGGGGTCAACGTCCTGACTTTC.

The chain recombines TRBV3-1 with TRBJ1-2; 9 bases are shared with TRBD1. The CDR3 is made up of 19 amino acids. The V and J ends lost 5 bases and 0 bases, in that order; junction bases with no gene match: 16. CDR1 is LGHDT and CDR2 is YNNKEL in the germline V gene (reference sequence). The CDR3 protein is CASSGEKEQGDRANYGYTF. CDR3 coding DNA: TGTGCCAGCAGCGGCGAAAAAGAACAGGGGGACAGGGCTAACTATGGCTACACCTTC. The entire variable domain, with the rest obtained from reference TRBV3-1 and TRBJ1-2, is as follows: DTAVSQTPKYLVTQMGNDKSIKCEQNLGHDTMYWYKQDSKKFLKIMFSYNNKELIINETVPNRFSPKSPDKAHLNLHINSLELGDSAVYFCASSGEKEQGDRANYGYTFGSGTRLTVV.

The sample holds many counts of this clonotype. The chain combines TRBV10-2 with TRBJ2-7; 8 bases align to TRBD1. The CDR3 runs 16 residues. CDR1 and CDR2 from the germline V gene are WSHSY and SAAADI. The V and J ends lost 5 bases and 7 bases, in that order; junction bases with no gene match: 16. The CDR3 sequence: CASSRMKSGTGWEQYF. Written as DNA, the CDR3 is TGCGCCAGCAGTAGAATGAAGTCCGGGACAGGATGGGAGCAGTACTTC.

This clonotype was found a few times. The CDR3 is CAISRQDDNEQFF. CDR3 DNA: TGTGCCATCAGTAGACAGGACGACAATGAGCAGTTCTTC. The gene calls are TRBV10-3 and TRBJ2-1, with a weak D call TRBD1 (6 bases). The V and J ends lost 5 bases and 5 bases respectively, with 10 bases between them. Germline V gene sequence: CDR1 ENHRY, CDR2 SYGVKD. This CDR3 spans 13 amino acids.

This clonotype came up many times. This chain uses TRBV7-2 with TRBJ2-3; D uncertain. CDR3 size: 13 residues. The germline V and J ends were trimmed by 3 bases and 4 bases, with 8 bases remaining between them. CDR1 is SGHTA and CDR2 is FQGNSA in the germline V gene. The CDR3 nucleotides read TGTGCCAGCAGCTTGGGATCTGCAGATACGCAGTATTTT. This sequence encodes CASSLGSADTQYF.

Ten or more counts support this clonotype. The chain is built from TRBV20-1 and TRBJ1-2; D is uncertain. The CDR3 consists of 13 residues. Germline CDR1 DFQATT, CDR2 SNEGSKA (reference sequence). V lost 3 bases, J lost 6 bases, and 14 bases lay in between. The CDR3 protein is CSASKGTSHGYTF. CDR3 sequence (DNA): TGCAGTGCTAGTAAAGGAACCTCCCATGGCTACACCTTC.

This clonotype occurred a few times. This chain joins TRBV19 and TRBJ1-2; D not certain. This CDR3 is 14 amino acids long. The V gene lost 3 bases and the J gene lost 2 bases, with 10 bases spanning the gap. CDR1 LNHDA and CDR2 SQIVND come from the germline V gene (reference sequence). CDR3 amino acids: CASSIGFQNYGYTF. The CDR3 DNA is TGTGCCAGTAGTATCGGATTTCAAAACTATGGCTACACCTTC.

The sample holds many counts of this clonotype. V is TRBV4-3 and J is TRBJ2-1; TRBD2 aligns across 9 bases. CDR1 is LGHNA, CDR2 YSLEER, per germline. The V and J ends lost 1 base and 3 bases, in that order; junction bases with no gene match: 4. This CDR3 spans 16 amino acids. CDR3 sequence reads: CASSQVAGDYYNEQFF. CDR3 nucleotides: TGCGCCAGCAGCCAAGTAGCGGGGGATTACTACAATGAGCAGTTCTTC.

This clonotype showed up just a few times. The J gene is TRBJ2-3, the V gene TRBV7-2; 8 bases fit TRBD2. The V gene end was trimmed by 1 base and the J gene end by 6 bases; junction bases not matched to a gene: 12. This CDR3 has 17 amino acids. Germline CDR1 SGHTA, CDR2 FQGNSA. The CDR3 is CASSLVGAGGRGDTQYF. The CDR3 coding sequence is TGTGCCAGCAGCTTAGTAGGGGCGGGGGGCCGCGGCGATACGCAGTATTTT.

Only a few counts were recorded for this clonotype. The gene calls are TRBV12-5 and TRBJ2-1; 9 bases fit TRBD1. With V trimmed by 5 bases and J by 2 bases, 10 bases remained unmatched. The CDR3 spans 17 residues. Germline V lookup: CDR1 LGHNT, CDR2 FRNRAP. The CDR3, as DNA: TGTGCTAGTGGTCCGCCCTCCGGGACAGGGACCTACAATGAGCAGTTCTTC. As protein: CASGPPSGTGTYNEQFF. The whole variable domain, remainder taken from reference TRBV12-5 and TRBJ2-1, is DARVTQTPRHKVTEMGQEVTMRCQPILGHNTVFWYRQTMMQGLELLAYFRNRAPLDDSGMPKDRFSAEMPDATLATLKIQPSEPRDSAVYFCASGPPSGTGTYNEQFFGPGTRLTVL.

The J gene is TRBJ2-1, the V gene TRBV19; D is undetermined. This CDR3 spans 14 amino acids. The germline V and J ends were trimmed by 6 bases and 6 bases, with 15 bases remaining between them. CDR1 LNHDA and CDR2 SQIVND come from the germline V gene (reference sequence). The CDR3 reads CASSPPGRLNEQFF. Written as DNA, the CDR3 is TGTGCCAGTAGCCCCCCCGGACGGCTCAATGAGCAGTTCTTC.

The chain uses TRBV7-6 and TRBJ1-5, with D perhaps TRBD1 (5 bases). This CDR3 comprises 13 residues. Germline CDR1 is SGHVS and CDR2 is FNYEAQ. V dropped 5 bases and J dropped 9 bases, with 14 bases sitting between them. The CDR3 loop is CASSRDGPGPQHF. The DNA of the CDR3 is TGTGCCAGCAGCCGGGACGGACCTGGGCCCCAGCATTTT.

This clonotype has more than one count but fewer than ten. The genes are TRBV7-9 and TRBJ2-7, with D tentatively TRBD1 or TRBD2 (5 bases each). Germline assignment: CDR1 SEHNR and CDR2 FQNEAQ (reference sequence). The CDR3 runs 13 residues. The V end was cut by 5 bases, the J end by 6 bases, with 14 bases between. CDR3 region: CASSLGANPEQYF. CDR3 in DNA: TGTGCCAGCAGCCTCGGGGCCAATCCCGAGCAGTACTTC.